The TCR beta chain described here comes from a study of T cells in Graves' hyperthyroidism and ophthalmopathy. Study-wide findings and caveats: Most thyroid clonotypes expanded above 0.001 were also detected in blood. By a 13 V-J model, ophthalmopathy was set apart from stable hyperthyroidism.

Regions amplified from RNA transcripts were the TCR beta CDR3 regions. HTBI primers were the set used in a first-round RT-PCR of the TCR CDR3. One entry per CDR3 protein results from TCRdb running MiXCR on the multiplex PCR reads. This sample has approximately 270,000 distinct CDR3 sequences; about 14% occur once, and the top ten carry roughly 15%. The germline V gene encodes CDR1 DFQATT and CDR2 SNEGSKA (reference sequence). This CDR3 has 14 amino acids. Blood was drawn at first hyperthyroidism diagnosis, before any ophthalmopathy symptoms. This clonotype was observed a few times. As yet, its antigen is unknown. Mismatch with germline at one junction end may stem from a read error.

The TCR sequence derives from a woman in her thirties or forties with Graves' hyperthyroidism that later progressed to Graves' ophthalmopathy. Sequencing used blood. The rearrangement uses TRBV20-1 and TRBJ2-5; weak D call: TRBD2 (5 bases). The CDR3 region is CSAGDFLARETQYF. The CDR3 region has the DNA TGCAGTGCTGGAGATTTCCTAGCACGGGAGACCCAGTACTTC.